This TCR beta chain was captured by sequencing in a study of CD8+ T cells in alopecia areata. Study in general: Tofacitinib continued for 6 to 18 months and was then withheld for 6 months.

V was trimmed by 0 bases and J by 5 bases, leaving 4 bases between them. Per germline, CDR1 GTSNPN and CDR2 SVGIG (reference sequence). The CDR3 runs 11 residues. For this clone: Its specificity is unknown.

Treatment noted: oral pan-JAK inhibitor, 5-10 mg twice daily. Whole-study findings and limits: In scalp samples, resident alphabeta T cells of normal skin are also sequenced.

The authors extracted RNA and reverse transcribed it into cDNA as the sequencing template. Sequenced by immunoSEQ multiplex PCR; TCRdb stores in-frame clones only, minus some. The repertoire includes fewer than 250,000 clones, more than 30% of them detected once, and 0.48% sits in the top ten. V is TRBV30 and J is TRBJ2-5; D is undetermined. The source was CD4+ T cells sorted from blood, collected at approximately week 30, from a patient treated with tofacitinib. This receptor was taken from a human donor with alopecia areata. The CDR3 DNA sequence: TGTGCCTGGAGTGTATGGGAGACCCAGTACTTC. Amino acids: CAWSVWETQYF.